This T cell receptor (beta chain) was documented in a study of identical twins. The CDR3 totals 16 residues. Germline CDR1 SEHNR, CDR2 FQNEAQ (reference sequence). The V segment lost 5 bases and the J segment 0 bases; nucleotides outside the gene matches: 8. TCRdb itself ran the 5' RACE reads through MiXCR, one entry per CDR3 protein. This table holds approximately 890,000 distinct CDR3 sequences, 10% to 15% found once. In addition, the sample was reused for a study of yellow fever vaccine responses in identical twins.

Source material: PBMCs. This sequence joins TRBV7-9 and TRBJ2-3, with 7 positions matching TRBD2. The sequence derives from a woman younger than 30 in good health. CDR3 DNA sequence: TGTGCCAGCAGCCTTTTGGCGGGGGAAAGCACAGATACGCAGTATTTT. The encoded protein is CASSLLAGESTDTQYF. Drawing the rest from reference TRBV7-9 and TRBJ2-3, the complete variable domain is DTGVSQNPRHKITKRGQNVTFRCDPISEHNRLYWYRQTLGQGPEFLTYFQNEAQLEKSRLLSDRFSAERPKGSFSTLEIQRTEQGDSAMYLCASSLLAGESTDTQYFGPGTRLTVL.